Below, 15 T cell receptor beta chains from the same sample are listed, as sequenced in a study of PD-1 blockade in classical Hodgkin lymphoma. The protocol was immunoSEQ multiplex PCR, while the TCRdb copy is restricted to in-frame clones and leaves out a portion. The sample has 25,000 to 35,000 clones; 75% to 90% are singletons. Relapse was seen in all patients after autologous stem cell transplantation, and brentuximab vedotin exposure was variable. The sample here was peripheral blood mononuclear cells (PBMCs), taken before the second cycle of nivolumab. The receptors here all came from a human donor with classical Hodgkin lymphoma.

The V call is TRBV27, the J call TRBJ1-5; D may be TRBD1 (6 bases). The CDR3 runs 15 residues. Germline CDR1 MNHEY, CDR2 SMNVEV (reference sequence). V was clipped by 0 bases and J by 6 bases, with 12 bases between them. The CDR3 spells CASSLSTGGGQPQHF. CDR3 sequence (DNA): TGTGCCAGCAGTTTATCGACAGGTGGAGGTCAGCCCCAGCATTTT.

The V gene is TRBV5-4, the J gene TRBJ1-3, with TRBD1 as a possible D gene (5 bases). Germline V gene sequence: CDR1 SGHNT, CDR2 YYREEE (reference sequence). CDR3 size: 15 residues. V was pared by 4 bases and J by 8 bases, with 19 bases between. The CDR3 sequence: CASSPTGPGSDTIYF. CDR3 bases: TGTGCCAGCAGCCCGACCGGGCCAGGGTCGGACACCATATATTTT.

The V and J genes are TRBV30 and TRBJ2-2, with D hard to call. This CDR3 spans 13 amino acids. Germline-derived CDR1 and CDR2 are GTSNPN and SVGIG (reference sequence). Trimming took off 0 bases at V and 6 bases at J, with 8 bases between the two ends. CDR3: CAWSVGESGELFF. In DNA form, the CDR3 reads TGTGCCTGGAGTGTAGGAGAGTCCGGGGAGCTGTTTTTT.

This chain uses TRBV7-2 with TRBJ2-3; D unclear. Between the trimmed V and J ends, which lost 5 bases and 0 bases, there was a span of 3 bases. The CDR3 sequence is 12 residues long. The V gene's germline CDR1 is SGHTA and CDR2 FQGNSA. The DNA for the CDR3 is TGTGCCAGCAGCCAGAGCACAGATACGCAGTATTTT. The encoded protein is CASSQSTDTQYF.

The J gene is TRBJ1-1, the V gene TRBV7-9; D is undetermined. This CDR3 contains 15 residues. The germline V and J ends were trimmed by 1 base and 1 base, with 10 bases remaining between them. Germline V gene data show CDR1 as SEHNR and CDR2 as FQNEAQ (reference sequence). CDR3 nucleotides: TGTGCCAGCAGCTTAGGAGGAGGACCGAACACTGAAGCTTTCTTT. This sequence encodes CASSLGGGPNTEAFF.

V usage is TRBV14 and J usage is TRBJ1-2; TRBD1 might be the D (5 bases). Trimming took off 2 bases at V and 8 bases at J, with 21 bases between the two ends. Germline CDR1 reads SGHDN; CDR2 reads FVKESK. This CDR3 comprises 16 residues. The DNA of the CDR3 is TGTGCCAGCAGCCAATTGGGACGGGGGATAGTGGAGGGCTACACCTTC. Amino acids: CASSQLGRGIVEGYTF.

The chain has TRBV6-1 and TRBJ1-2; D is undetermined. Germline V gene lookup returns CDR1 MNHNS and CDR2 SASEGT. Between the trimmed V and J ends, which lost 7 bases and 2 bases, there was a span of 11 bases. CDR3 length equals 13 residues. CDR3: CASNGLINYGYTF. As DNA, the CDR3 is TGTGCCAGCAACGGGCTCATAAACTATGGCTACACCTTC.

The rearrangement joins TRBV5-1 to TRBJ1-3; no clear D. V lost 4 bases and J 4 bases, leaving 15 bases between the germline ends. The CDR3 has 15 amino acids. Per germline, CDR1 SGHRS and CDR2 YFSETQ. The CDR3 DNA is TGCGCCAGCAGCCACGGACTGGAAAAAGGAAACACCATATATTTT. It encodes CASSHGLEKGNTIYF. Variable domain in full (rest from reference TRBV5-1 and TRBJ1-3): KAGVTQTPRYLIKTRGQQVTLSCSPISGHRSVSWYQQTPGQGLQFLFEYFSETQRNKGNFPGRFSGRQFSNSRSEMNVSTLELGDSALYLCASSHGLEKGNTIYFGEGSWLTVV.

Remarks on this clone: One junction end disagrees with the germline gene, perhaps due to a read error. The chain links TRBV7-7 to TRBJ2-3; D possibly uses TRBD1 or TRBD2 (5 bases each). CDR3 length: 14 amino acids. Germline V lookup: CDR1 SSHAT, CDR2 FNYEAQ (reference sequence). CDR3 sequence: CASSLDGARGTQYF. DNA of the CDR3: TGTGCTAGCAGCTTAGATGGGGCCCGGGGTACGCAGTATTTT.

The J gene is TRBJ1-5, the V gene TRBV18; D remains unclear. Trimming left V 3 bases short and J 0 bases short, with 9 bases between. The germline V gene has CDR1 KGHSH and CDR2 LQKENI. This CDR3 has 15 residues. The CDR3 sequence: CASSPAKYSNQPQHF. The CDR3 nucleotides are TGTGCCAGCTCACCCGCCAAATATAGCAATCAGCCCCAGCATTTT. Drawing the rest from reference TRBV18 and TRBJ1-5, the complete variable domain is NAGVMQNPRHLVRRRGQEARLRCSPMKGHSHVYWYRQLPEEGLKFMVYLQKENIIDESGMPKERFSAEFPKEGPSILRIQQVVRGDSAAYFCASSPAKYSNQPQHFGDGTRLSIL.

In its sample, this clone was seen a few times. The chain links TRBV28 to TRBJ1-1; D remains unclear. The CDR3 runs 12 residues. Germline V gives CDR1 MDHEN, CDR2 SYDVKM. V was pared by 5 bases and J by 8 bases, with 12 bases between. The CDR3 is CASSLPWSEAFF. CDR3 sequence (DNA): TGTGCCAGCAGTCTCCCTTGGTCGGAAGCTTTCTTT.

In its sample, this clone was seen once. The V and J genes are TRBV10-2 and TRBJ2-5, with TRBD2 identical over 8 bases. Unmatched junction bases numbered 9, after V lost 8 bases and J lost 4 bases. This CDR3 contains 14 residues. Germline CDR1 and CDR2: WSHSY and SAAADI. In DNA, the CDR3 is TGCGCCAGCCTCCGGGGGGGCTTGGGAGAGACCCAGTACTTC. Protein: CASLRGGLGETQYF.

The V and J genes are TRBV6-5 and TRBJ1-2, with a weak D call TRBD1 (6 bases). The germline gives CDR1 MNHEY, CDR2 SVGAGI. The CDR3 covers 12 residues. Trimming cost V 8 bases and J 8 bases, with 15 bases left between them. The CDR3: CASGWTQGGYTF. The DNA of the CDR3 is TGTGCCAGCGGTTGGACACAGGGCGGCTACACCTTC.

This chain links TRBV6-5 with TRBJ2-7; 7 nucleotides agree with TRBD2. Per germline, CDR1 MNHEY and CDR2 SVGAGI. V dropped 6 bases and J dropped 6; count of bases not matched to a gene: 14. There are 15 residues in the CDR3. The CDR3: CASSLGTTTQGEQYV. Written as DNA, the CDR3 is TGTGCCAGCAGCCTCGGGACTACGACCCAGGGCGAGCAGTACGTC.

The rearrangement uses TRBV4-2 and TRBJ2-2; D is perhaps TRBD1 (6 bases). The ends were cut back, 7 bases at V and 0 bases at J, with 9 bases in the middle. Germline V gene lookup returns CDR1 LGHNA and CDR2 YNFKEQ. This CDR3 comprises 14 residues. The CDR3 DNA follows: TGTGCCAGCAAGCGGACAGCGAACACCGGGGAGCTGTTTTTT. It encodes CASKRTANTGELFF.